Shown below are 25 T cell receptor beta chains from a single sample sequenced in a study of OX40 agonist ivuxolimab in advanced cancers. Sequenced by immunoSEQ multiplex PCR; TCRdb stores in-frame clones only, minus some. The sample has under 25,000 clones, around 80% seen once. The source material was CD4+ or CD8+ T cells sorted from blood, sampled in a trial of the OX40 agonist ivuxolimab. The source is an adult with an advanced solid tumor such as melanoma, head and neck, liver or kidney cancer.

The chain carries TRBV5-4 and TRBJ2-7, with 9 nucleotides matching TRBD1. V lost 3 bases and J lost 3; bases outside the gene matches: 7. This CDR3 spans 15 amino acids. The germline V gene encodes CDR1 SGHNT and CDR2 YYREEE (reference sequence). The CDR3 bases are TGTGCCAGCAGCTCCCGGGACAGGGCCCTCTACGAGCAGTACTTC. Protein product: CASSSRDRALYEQYF.

The J gene is TRBJ2-7, the V gene TRBV10-2, with 7 bases identical to TRBD1. CDR1 is WSHSY, CDR2 SAAADI, per germline. V lost 0 bases, J lost 1 base, and 9 bases stayed unmatched. This CDR3 contains 17 residues. CDR3 in amino acids: CASSESSGTVLSYEQYF. CDR3 in DNA: TGCGCCAGCAGTGAGTCGAGTGGGACAGTTTTATCCTACGAGCAGTACTTC.

This clone showed up just a few times. The gene calls are TRBV7-2 and TRBJ2-2; 8 positions match TRBD1. Germline CDR1 SGHTA, CDR2 FQGNSA. Trimming at V came to 5 bases and at J to 1 base, leaving 6 bases not matched to a gene. The CDR3 spans 16 residues. In DNA, the CDR3 is TGTGCCAGCAGCCCACGACAGGGGAAGAACACCGGGGAGCTGTTTTTT. Translated: CASSPRQGKNTGELFF.

This clone was picked up a small number of times. This chain uses TRBV14 with TRBJ2-5; a possible D gene is TRBD1 (6 bases). Trimming took off 0 bases at V and 4 bases at J, with 12 bases between the two ends. This CDR3 comprises 15 residues. Looked up from germline, CDR1 is SGHDN and CDR2 is FVKESK. In DNA form, the CDR3 reads TGTGCCAGCAGCCAAGATCTTGTCAGGGGAGAGACCCAGTACTTC. It yields the protein CASSQDLVRGETQYF.

V gene TRBV15 combines with J gene TRBJ2-1; D call uncertain. The V end was cut by 3 bases, the J end by 4 bases, with 13 bases between. This CDR3 region has 15 residues. CDR1 is LNHNV, CDR2 YYDKDF, per germline (reference sequence). This CDR3 reads CATSRALEAYNEQFF. CDR3 bases: TGTGCCACCAGCAGGGCGTTGGAAGCGTACAATGAGCAGTTCTTC.

This rearrangement joins TRBV7-6 to TRBJ2-3; D unresolved. V shed 1 base and J shed 5 bases, with 13 bases lying between them. Germline assignment: CDR1 SGHVS and CDR2 FNYEAQ. This CDR3 region has 15 residues. The CDR3 sequence: CASSLGGGTGDTQYF. The CDR3 DNA follows: TGTGCCAGCAGCTTAGGGGGTGGAACGGGAGATACGCAGTATTTT. Based on the CDR3 plus reference TRBV7-6 and TRBJ2-3, the full variable domain is GAGVSQSPRYKVTKRGQDVALRCDPISGHVSLYWYRQALGQGPEFLTYFNYEAQQDKSGLPNDRFSAERPEGSISTLTIQRTEQRDSAMYRCASSLGGGTGDTQYFGPGTRLTVL.

The chain couples TRBV7-6 to TRBJ1-2; weak D call: TRBD1 (6 bases). The CDR3 loop spans 18 amino acids. CDR1 is SGHVS and CDR2 is FNYEAQ in the germline V gene. V lost 5 bases and J 0 bases, leaving 22 bases between the germline ends. The CDR3 region has the DNA TGTGCCAGCAGCCCTAGCGGGGTTGACAGGCTTTCTAACTATGGCTACACCTTC. This encodes CASSPSGVDRLSNYGYTF.

The sample holds a few counts of this clone. The V gene is TRBV21-1, the J gene TRBJ2-2; TRBD2, as called in the table, went unchecked against the DNA. TRBV21-1 is termed a pseudogene. The CDR3 has 17 amino acids. The CDR3, as DNA: TGTGCCAGCAGCAAAGTGGGAGGGCATGTAATTTATGGGGAGCTGTTTTTT. Its translation is CASSKVGGHVIYGELFF.

This clone was seen just once. The chain employs TRBV5-1 and TRBJ1-2; 9 nucleotides agree with TRBD1. V lost 9 bases, J lost 9 bases, and 12 bases stayed unmatched. This CDR3 contains 13 residues. Germline-derived CDR1 and CDR2 are SGHRS and YFSETQ. The CDR3 loop reads CATTPTGGVCYTF. The CDR3 nucleotides read TGCGCCACCACCCCGACAGGGGGGGTATGCTACACCTTC.

The chain carries TRBV10-3 and TRBJ1-5; no definite D call. This CDR3 has 15 amino acids. The V end lost 0 bases, the J end lost 2 bases, and 8 bases lay between the germline ends. The germline gives CDR1 ENHRY, CDR2 SYGVKD. The CDR3 DNA follows: TGTGCCATCAGTGAGTCGGACCGGGGCAATCAGCCCCAGCATTTT. It encodes CAISESDRGNQPQHF.

The V and J genes are TRBV28 and TRBJ1-1; D possibly corresponds to TRBD1 (5 bases). The CDR3 length is 16 residues. Germline CDR1 and CDR2: MDHEN and SYDVKM. V lost 2 bases to trimming and J lost 1 base, with 14 bases between them. The CDR3 sequence: CASSLPGILGNTEAFF. The CDR3 bases are TGTGCCAGCAGTTTACCAGGGATATTGGGGAACACTGAAGCTTTCTTT.

The V and J genes are TRBV10-3 and TRBJ2-3; 7 positions match TRBD2. The CDR3 spans 15 residues. Trimming at V came to 4 bases and at J to 3 bases, leaving 7 bases not matched to a gene. The germline V gene encodes CDR1 ENHRY and CDR2 SYGVKD. The CDR3 reads CAISGLGGGTDTQYF. The CDR3 bases are TGTGCCATCAGTGGTCTCGGGGGAGGGACAGATACGCAGTATTTT.

CDR3 loop: CASSSTDTQYF. The CDR3 DNA is TGTGCCAGCAGTAGCACAGATACGCAGTATTTT. The chain couples TRBV5-6 to TRBJ2-3; no reliable D call. V was shortened by 5 bases and J by 0 bases, with 1 base between the two germline ends. The germline V gene encodes CDR1 SGHDT and CDR2 YYEEEE. CDR3 length equals 11 residues. Complete variable domain (other parts from reference TRBV5-6 and TRBJ2-3): DAGVTQSPTHLIKTRGQQVTLRCSPKSGHDTVSWYQQALGQGPQFIFQYYEEEERQRGNFPDRFSGHQFPNYSSELNVNALLLGDSALYLCASSSTDTQYFGPGTRLTVL.

This clone was counted a few times. This rearrangement joins TRBV4-1 to TRBJ1-2, with TRBD1 identical over 9 bases. This CDR3 has 14 residues. The V segment lost 2 bases and the J segment 5 bases; nucleotides outside the gene matches: 3. Germline V gene sequence: CDR1 MGHRA, CDR2 YSYEKL. The CDR3 nucleotides are TGCGCCAGCAGCCAAACAGGGGGCTATTATGGCTACACCTTC. Translation gives CASSQTGGYYGYTF.

The gene calls are TRBV5-4 and TRBJ2-1, with TRBD2 matching over 12 bases. V lost 4 bases, J lost 2 bases, and 16 bases stayed unmatched. Germline lookup yields CDR1 SGHNT and CDR2 YYREEE (reference sequence). The CDR3 covers 20 residues. CDR3 in amino acids: CASSRTGTSGPPGAYNEQFF. The CDR3 nucleotides read TGTGCCAGCAGCCGGACAGGGACTAGCGGGCCCCCGGGGGCCTACAATGAGCAGTTCTTC.

A single count supports this clone. The chain is built from TRBV11-2 and TRBJ2-5; D might be TRBD2 (6 bases). Germline CDR1 and CDR2: SGHAT and FQNNGV. This CDR3 contains 13 residues. V gave up 3 bases and J gave up 4 bases, with 9 bases separating them. The CDR3 spells CASSFPGVETQYF. The CDR3 bases are TGTGCCAGCAGCTTCCCGGGAGTAGAGACCCAGTACTTC. Full variable domain (outside the CDR3, taken from reference TRBV11-2 and TRBJ2-5): EAGVAQSPRYKIIEKRQSVAFWCNPISGHATLYWYQQILGQGPKLLIQFQNNGVVDDSQLPKDRFSAERLKGVDSTLKIQPAKLEDSAVYLCASSFPGVETQYFGPGTRLLVL.

V and J are TRBV15 and TRBJ2-7; D uncertain. CDR1 and CDR2 from the germline V gene are LNHNV and YYDKDF (reference sequence). The length of the CDR3 is 13 residues. Between the trimmed V and J ends, which lost 5 bases and 0 bases, there was a span of 8 bases. CDR3 sequence: CATSEEISYEQYF. In DNA form, the CDR3 reads TGTGCCACCAGCGAGGAAATCTCCTACGAGCAGTACTTC.

The chain combines TRBV7-9 with TRBJ2-1; 12 nucleotides match TRBD2. The CDR3 is 15 residues long. The germline V gene encodes CDR1 SEHNR and CDR2 FQNEAQ (reference sequence). With V trimmed by 6 bases and J by 2 bases, 2 bases remained unmatched. This CDR3 reads CASRLAGGPYNEQFF. DNA of the CDR3: TGTGCCAGCAGGCTAGCGGGAGGGCCCTACAATGAGCAGTTCTTC.

J is TRBJ1-3 and V is TRBV28, with D perhaps TRBD1 (6 bases). The CDR3 runs 18 residues. Trimming stripped 5 bases from V and 4 bases from J, with 24 bases between. The germline CDR1 and CDR2 sequences are MDHEN and SYDVKM. DNA for the CDR3: TGTGCCAGCAGTCCCCCCCCACAAGGGGGGTATCGGGGAAACACCATATATTTT. It yields the protein CASSPPPQGGYRGNTIYF.

The V gene is TRBV7-9, the J gene TRBJ1-2; D unclear. This CDR3 is 15 amino acids long. Germline V CDR1 and CDR2: SEHNR, FQNEAQ (reference sequence). V lost 1 base, J lost 8 bases, and 17 bases lay in between. In DNA, the CDR3 is TGTGCCAGCAGCTTAGAGACAACCCTATTTTGGGGCTACACCTTC. As protein: CASSLETTLFWGYTF.

This clone was counted once. V and J are TRBV5-4 and TRBJ2-3; the D is unclear. V dropped 4 bases and J dropped 4 bases, with 10 bases sitting between them. Germline-derived CDR1 and CDR2 are SGHNT and YYREEE (reference sequence). The CDR3 runs to 13 residues. As DNA, the CDR3 is TGTGCCAGCAGCCAGAGAGTCTCAGATACGCAGTATTTT. It translates to CASSQRVSDTQYF. Full variable domain (remainder filled in from reference TRBV5-4 and TRBJ2-3): ETGVTQSPTHLIKTRGQQVTLRCSSQSGHNTVSWYQQALGQGPQFIFQYYREEENGRGNFPPRFSGLQFPNYSSELNVNALELDDSALYLCASSQRVSDTQYFGPGTRLTVL.

The genes are TRBV5-4 and TRBJ1-1, with D hard to call. This CDR3 region has 14 residues. Germline CDR1 reads SGHNT; CDR2 reads YYREEE (reference sequence). Between the trimmed V and J ends, which lost 1 base and 0 bases, there was a span of 7 bases. Written as DNA, the CDR3 is TGTGCCAGCAGCTTGTTCCCTTTGAACACTGAAGCTTTCTTT. Its translation: CASSLFPLNTEAFF.

The V gene is TRBV27, the J gene TRBJ2-2; D unclear. The CDR3 totals 12 residues. Germline assignment: CDR1 MNHEY and CDR2 SMNVEV (reference sequence). V lost 6 bases to trimming and J lost 5 bases, with 7 bases between them. CDR3 amino acids: CASSVGTGELFF. The CDR3 DNA reads as TGTGCCAGCAGCGTAGGGACCGGGGAGCTGTTTTTT.

This clone occurred once. The rearrangement joins TRBV28 to TRBJ1-1, with a tentative D call TRBD1 (6 bases). Trimming left V 5 bases short and J 2 bases short, with 18 bases between. Germline assignment: CDR1 MDHEN and CDR2 SYDVKM. The CDR3 extends over 16 amino acids. The CDR3: CASSPPGDTLNTEAFF. CDR3 nucleotides: TGTGCCAGCAGTCCCCCCGGGGACACCCTTAACACTGAAGCTTTCTTT.

The rearrangement joins TRBV2 to TRBJ2-7, with D perhaps TRBD2 (5 bases). Trimming took off 6 bases at V and 5 bases at J, with 17 bases between the two ends. CDR1 and CDR2 from the germline V gene are SNHLY and FYNNEI. The CDR3 consists of 14 residues. This CDR3 reads CASRSGGPKDEQYF. CDR3 bases: TGTGCCAGCAGGTCCGGCGGGCCCAAAGACGAGCAGTACTTC.